One sample yielded the 5 T cell receptor beta chains listed below, sequenced in a study of T cell changes during pregnancy in multiple sclerosis (dated by TCRdb to the late 2010s). The method behind the library was the immunoSEQ multiplex PCR assay. The table comes from immuneACCESS by way of TCRdb, which keeps in-frame sequences with V and J called. Part of the clones is missing from these tables; in studies checked, under half for an unresolved V gene and the rest for unknown reasons. A total of approximately 46,000 clones appear in this sample, 91% of them only once. The ten largest clones represent 9% of the sample. The specimen comprised CD8+ T cells from peripheral blood mononuclear cells, sampled after pregnancy. All receptors derive from a female donor with multiple sclerosis, enrolled in a pregnancy study.

The genes are TRBV18 and TRBJ1-6, with D maybe TRBD1 (5 bases). The ends were cut back, 0 bases at V and 6 bases at J, with 6 bases in the middle. CDR3 length: 14 amino acids. The germline CDR1 and CDR2 sequences are KGHSH and LQKENI. This CDR3 reads CASSPPGLNSPLHF. In nucleotides, the CDR3 is TGTGCCAGCTCACCACCGGGACTTAATTCACCCCTCCACTTT.

The rearrangement joins TRBV27 to TRBJ1-5, with D hard to call. This CDR3 has 13 amino acids. Germline V gene lookup returns CDR1 MNHEY and CDR2 SMNVEV (reference sequence). V lost 3 bases and J 4 bases, leaving 7 bases between the germline ends. CDR3 sequence: CASSLSLNQPQHF. CDR3 bases: TGTGCCAGCAGTTTGTCCCTGAATCAGCCCCAGCATTTT.

Written as DNA, the CDR3 is TGTGCCAGCAGTTACCGGGACTATACTGATGAGCAGTTCTTC. It translates to CASSYRDYTDEQFF. The chain couples TRBV6-5 to TRBJ2-1; 7 nucleotides line up with TRBD2. The CDR3 has 14 amino acids. With 2 bases clipped from V and 8 bases from J, the junction kept 6 bases outside the gene matches. CDR1 and CDR2 (germline): MNHEY, SVGAGI.

The chain uses TRBV30 and TRBJ2-5, with TRBD2 matching over 11 bases. V lost 1 base and J lost 2; bases outside the gene matches: 6. Germline lookup yields CDR1 GTSNPN and CDR2 SVGIG (reference sequence). The CDR3 runs 16 residues. For the CDR3, the DNA is TGTGCCTGGAGTGACGGGACTAGCGGAGGGCAAGAGACCCAGTACTTC. It encodes CAWSDGTSGGQETQYF.

This rearrangement joins TRBV19 to TRBJ1-1; 7 positions agree with TRBD1. Germline-derived CDR1 and CDR2 are LNHDA and SQIVND (reference sequence). The trim removed 9 bases at V and 5 bases at J, leaving 6 bases unmatched. This CDR3 is 12 amino acids long. CDR3 in amino acids: CASQTGWTEAFF. The CDR3 region has the DNA TGTGCCAGCCAGACAGGGTGGACTGAAGCTTTCTTT. Filled out from reference TRBV19 and TRBJ1-1, the complete variable domain reads DGGITQSPKYLFRKEGQNVTLSCEQNLNHDAMYWYRQDPGQGLRLIYYSQIVNDFQKGDIAEGYSVSREKKESFPLTVTSAQKNPTAFYLCASQTGWTEAFFGQGTRLTVV.